The TCR beta chain described here comes from a study of blood T cells in healthy people across ages. Points from the study as a whole: Long-lived donors exceeded aged donors in naive CD4+ cells and diversity. The study lacked donor CMV status, which possibly confounded expanded clonotype changes.

Germline V gene sequence: CDR1 SGHRS, CDR2 YFSETQ. This CDR3 spans 14 amino acids. Using a J-beta primer mix together with a sample-barcoded 5' primer, a second PCR was run for roughly 6 to 12 cycles. With 12 random nucleotides, a template-switch adaptor tagged each individual cDNA molecule. TCRdb called the 5' RACE reads again in MiXCR, with one record for every CDR3 protein. In the table there are 1.5 million to 2 million distinct CDR3 sequences, around 36% of which are singletons. On this clonotype itself: Its antigen is currently unknown.

Sequenced material: blood. This TCR came from a woman in her twenties or thirties in good health. The V call is TRBV5-1, the J call TRBJ2-5; TRBD2 aligns across 9 bases. The J call is in doubt because the DNA end fits TRBJ2-7 better. CDR3 nucleotide sequence: TGCGCCAGCAGCCGGATTAGCGGGAGAGACGAGCAGTACTTC. Its protein is CASSRISGRDEQYF.